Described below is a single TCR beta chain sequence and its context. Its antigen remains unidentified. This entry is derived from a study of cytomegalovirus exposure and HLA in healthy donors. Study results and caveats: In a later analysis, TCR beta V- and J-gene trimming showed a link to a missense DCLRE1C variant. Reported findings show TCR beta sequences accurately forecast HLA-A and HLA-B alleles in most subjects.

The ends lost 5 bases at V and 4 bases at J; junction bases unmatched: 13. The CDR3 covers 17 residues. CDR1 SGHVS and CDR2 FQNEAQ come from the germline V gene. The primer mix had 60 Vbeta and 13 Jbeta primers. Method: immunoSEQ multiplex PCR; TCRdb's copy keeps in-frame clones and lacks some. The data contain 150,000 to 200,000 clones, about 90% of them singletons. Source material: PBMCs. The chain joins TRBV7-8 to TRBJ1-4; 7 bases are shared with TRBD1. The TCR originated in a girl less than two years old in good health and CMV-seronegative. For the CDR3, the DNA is TGTGCCAGCAGCCCCGAGAGGGGGCTGAGAAATAATGAAAAACTGTTTTTT. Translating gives CASSPERGLRNNEKLFF.